This TCR beta chain was profiled in a study of control samples from healthy donors and cancer patients. Looked up from germline, CDR1 is LGHNT and CDR2 is FRNRAP. V lost 1 base, J lost 5 bases, and 5 bases lay in between. This CDR3 region has 12 residues. The table came from immunoSEQ multiplex PCR; TCRdb's copy has only in-frame clones and leaves some out. Counted here are 200,000 to 250,000 clones, over 90% occurring once; the ten biggest clones make up approximately 1.4%. The specimen sequenced was blood. The receptor was derived from a man aged 45-65 years in good health. This chain links TRBV12-5 with TRBJ1-2; D unresolved. The CDR3 here is CASGLAAYGYTF. DNA of the CDR3: TGTGCTAGTGGTTTGGCAGCATATGGCTACACCTTC.